A single sample is the source of the 6 T cell receptor beta chains below, sequenced in a study of T cells of healthy individuals. TCRdb reprocessed the 5' RACE reads via MiXCR and lists one record per CDR3 protein. The sample lists about 53,000 distinct CDR3 sequences; roughly 14% were seen once. The receptors here all came from a human donor in good health.

This clonotype was detected only a few times. The genes are TRBV20-1 and TRBJ2-6; D is uncertain. The CDR3 is 14 residues long. The V gene's germline CDR1 is DFQATT and CDR2 SNEGSKA (reference sequence). Trimming cost V 3 bases and J 0 bases, with 6 bases left between them. This CDR3 reads CSASVISGANVLTF. The CDR3 DNA reads as TGCAGTGCTAGCGTGATCTCTGGGGCCAACGTCCTGACTTTC.

This clonotype was observed many times. The V and J genes are TRBV6-1 and TRBJ1-4, with 8 bases identical to TRBD1. In germline, CDR1 is MNHNS, CDR2 SASEGT. This CDR3 is built from 18 residues. V dropped 1 base and J dropped 1; count of bases not matched to a gene: 8. CDR3 loop: CASSEDGQGLGTNEKLFF. Written as DNA, the CDR3 is TGTGCCAGCAGTGAAGATGGACAGGGACTCGGAACTAATGAAAAACTGTTTTTT.

Ten or more counts support this clonotype. The chain carries TRBV2 and TRBJ1-5; D ambiguous. V gave up 6 bases and J gave up 5 bases, with 11 bases separating them. The germline CDR1 and CDR2 sequences are SNHLY and FYNNEI. The CDR3 is 13 residues long. The CDR3 protein is CASSGVRDQPQHF. As DNA, the CDR3 is TGTGCCAGCAGCGGCGTCCGGGATCAGCCCCAGCATTTT.

V gene TRBV7-2 combines with J gene TRBJ2-1, with 7 bases lining up with TRBD1. J lost 4 bases, V lost 2 bases, and 8 bases had no gene match. This CDR3 spans 16 amino acids. The V gene's germline CDR1 is SGHTA and CDR2 FQGNSA. The CDR3 spells CASSLTRQGLYNEQFF. CDR3 in DNA: TGTGCCAGCAGCTTAACAAGACAGGGCCTATACAATGAGCAGTTCTTC.

Concerning this clonotype itself: A much larger clonotype is one base distant, so this may be a read error. J is TRBJ2-2 and V is TRBV5-8; 12 positions agree with TRBD2. With 4 bases clipped from V and 4 bases from J, the junction kept 11 bases outside the gene matches. Germline V gene sequence: CDR1 SGHTS, CDR2 YDEGEE. The CDR3 has 18 amino acids. The CDR3, as DNA: TGTGCCAGCAGCCTAATGAATCTAGCGGGAGGGCCCACCGGGGAGCTGTTTTTT. It is translated as CASSLMNLAGGPTGELFF.

This clonotype has ten or more counts. The chain links TRBV7-6 to TRBJ1-4; D uncertain. Germline CDR1 reads SGHVS; CDR2 reads FNYEAQ. The V gene lost 6 bases and the J gene lost 7 bases, with 12 bases spanning the gap. CDR3 length: 13 residues. The CDR3 DNA follows: TGTGCCAGCAGTACATCCCCCGGTGAAAAACTGTTTTTT. This encodes CASSTSPGEKLFF.